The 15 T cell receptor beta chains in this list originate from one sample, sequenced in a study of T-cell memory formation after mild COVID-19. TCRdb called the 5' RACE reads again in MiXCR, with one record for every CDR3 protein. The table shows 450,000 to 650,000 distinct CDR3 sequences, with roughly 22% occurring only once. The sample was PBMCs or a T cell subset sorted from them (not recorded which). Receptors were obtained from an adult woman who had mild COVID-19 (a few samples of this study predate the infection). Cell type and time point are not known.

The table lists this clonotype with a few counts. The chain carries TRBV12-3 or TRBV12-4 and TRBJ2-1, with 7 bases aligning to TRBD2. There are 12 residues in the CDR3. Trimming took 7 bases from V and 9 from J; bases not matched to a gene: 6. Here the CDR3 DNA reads TGTGCCAGCAATGGCGGGGGTACTGAGCAGTTCTTC. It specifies CASNGGGTEQFF.

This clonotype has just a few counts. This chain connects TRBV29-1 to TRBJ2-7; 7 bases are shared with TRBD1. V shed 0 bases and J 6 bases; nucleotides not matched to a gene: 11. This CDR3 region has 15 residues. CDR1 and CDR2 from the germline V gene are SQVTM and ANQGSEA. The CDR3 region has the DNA TGCAGCGTTGAAGAGGGGCCAGGGGGTCCCGCCGAGCAGTACTTC. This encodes CSVEEGPGGPAEQYF.

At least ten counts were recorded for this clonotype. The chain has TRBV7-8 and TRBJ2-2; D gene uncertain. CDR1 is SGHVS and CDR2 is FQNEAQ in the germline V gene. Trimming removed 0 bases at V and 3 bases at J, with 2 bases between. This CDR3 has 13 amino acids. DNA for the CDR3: TGTGCCAGCAGCTTAGCCCACACCGGGGAGCTGTTTTTT. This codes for CASSLAHTGELFF.

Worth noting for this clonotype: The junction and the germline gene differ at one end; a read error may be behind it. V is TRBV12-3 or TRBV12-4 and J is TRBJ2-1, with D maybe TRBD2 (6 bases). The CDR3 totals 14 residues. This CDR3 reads CDSSLRGKDNEQFF. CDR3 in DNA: TGTGACAGCAGTTTACGGGGGAAGGACAATGAGCAGTTCTTC.

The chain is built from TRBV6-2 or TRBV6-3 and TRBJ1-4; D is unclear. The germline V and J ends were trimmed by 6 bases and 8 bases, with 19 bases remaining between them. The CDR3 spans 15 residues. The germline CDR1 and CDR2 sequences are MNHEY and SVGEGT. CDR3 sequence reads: CASRGSVERGEKLFF. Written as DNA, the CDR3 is TGTGCCAGCAGAGGATCGGTAGAGCGAGGGGAAAAACTGTTTTTT.

CDR3 sequence reads: CASSQDRWAGNEQFF. Here the CDR3 DNA reads TGTGCCAGCAGTCAAGACAGGTGGGCAGGGAATGAGCAGTTCTTC. This chain joins TRBV11-2 and TRBJ2-1, with D tentatively TRBD1 (6 bases). Germline values: CDR1 SGHAT, CDR2 FQNNGV. The V end lost 6 bases, the J end lost 7 bases, and 19 bases lay between the germline ends. CDR3 size: 15 residues. The full variable domain, completed using reference TRBV11-2 and TRBJ2-1, is EAGVAQSPRYKIIEKRQSVAFWCNPISGHATLYWYQQILGQGPKLLIQFQNNGVVDDSQLPKDRFSAERLKGVDSTLKIQPAKLEDSAVYLCASSQDRWAGNEQFFGPGTRLTVL.

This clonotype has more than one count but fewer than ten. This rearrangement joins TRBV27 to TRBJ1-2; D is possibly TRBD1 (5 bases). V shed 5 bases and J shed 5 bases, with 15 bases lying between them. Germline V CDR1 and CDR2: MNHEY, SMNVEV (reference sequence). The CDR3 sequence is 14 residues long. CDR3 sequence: CASSRSGTLYGYTF. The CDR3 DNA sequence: TGTGCCAGCAGTCGATCCGGGACTCTATATGGCTACACCTTC.

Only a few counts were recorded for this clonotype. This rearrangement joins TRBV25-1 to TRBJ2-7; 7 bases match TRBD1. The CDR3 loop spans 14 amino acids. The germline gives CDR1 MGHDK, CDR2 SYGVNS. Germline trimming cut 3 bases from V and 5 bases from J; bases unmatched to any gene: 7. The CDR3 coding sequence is TGTGCCAGCAGTGACCGGACAGGATTGGACGAGCAGTACTTC. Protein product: CASSDRTGLDEQYF.

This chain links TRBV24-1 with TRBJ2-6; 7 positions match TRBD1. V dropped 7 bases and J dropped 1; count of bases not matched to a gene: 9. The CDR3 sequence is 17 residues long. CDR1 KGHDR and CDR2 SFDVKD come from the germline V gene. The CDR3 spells CATSPGQLRSGANVLTF. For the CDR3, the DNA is TGTGCCACCAGCCCGGGACAGTTGCGATCTGGGGCCAACGTCCTGACTTTC.

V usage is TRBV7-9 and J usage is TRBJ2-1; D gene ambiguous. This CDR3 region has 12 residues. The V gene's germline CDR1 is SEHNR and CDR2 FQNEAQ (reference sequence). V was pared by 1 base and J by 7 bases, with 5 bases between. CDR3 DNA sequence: TGTGCCAGCAGCTTAGTTCCTAATGAGCAGTTCTTC. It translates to CASSLVPNEQFF. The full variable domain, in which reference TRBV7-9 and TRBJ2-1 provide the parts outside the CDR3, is DTGVSQNPRHKITKRGQNVTFRCDPISEHNRLYWYRQTLGQGPEFLTYFQNEAQLEKSRLLSDRFSAERPKGSFSTLEIQRTEQGDSAMYLCASSLVPNEQFFGPGTRLTVL.

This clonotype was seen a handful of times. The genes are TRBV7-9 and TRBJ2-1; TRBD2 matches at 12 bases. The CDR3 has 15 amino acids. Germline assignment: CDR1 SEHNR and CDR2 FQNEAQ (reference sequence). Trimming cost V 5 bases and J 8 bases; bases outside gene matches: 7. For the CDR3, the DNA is TGTGCCAGCAGCGCGACTAGCGGGAGTCCCCATGAGCAGTTCTTC. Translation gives CASSATSGSPHEQFF.

The CDR3 DNA reads TGTGCCAGCAGCGTAGGCCCGGGGTCCGAGCAGTACTTC. This codes for CASSVGPGSEQYF. The gene calls are TRBV9 and TRBJ2-7, with a possible D match to TRBD2 (5 bases). This CDR3 is 13 amino acids long. The V and J ends lost 0 bases and 6 bases respectively, with 10 bases between them. Germline V gives CDR1 SGDLS, CDR2 YYNGEE.

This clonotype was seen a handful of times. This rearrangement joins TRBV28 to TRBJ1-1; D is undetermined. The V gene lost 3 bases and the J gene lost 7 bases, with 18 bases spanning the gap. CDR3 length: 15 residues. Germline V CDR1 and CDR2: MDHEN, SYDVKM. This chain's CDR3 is CASSFSISERIEAFF. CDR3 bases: TGTGCCAGCAGTTTTAGTATATCGGAGAGGATTGAAGCTTTCTTT.

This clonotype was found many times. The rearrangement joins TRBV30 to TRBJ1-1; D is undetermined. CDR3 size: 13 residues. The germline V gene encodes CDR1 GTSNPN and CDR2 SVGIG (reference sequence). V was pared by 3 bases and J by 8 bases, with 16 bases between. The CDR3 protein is CAWREPGSPEAFF. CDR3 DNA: TGTGCCTGGAGGGAACCAGGATCACCGGAAGCTTTCTTT.

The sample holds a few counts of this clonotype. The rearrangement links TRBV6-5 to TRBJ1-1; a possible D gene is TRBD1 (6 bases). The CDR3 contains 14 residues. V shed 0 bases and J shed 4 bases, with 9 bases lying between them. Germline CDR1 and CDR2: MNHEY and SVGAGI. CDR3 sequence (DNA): TGTGCCAGCAGTTACTCACAGGGATCCACTGAAGCTTTCTTT. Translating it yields CASSYSQGSTEAFF.